What follows are 21 T cell receptor beta chains derived from one specimen sequenced in a study of T cell repertoires in cytomegalovirus infection. TCRdb re-called the reads through MiXCR, storing one row per CDR3 protein. The data contain around 340,000 distinct CDR3 sequences, approximately 32% of them singletons. These TCRs are of unknown antigen specificity. The sample in question was cultured PBMCs, obtained from culture after CMV antigen stimulation. The source of these receptors is a human donor in good health (CMV status not recorded). Some clones in this sample may be carry-over from other donors' samples.

A few counts support this clonotype. This sequence joins TRBV5-4 and TRBJ1-5; TRBD1 matches at 11 bases. The trim removed 4 bases at V and 6 bases at J, leaving 6 bases unmatched. There are 15 residues in the CDR3. The germline V gene encodes CDR1 SGHNT and CDR2 YYREEE (reference sequence). The CDR3 is CASSQDRGLSQPQHF. In nucleotides, the CDR3 is TGTGCCAGCAGCCAGGACAGGGGGCTAAGTCAGCCCCAGCATTTT.

In this sample, this clonotype turned up a few times. The V call is TRBV6-8, the J call TRBJ1-5, with no clear D. The germline V gene has CDR1 MNHGY and CDR2 SAAAGT. V dropped 0 bases and J dropped 0 bases, with 6 bases sitting between them. The CDR3 sequence is 15 residues long. The CDR3: CASSYSPDSNQPQHF. CDR3 in DNA: TGTGCCAGCAGTTACTCGCCCGATAGCAATCAGCCCCAGCATTTT.

This clonotype has more than one count but fewer than ten. This chain joins TRBV9 and TRBJ2-1; TRBD2 matches 8 bases. Germline V lookup: CDR1 SGDLS, CDR2 YYNGEE. With 0 bases clipped from V and 5 bases from J, the junction kept 4 bases outside the gene matches. The CDR3 is made up of 15 amino acids. As DNA, the CDR3 is TGTGCCAGCAGCGTAGTAGCGGGGAGAAACAATGAGCAGTTCTTC. This translates into CASSVVAGRNNEQFF.

The table lists this clonotype with a few counts. This rearrangement joins TRBV5-4 to TRBJ1-1; no clear D gene. The CDR3 is 14 residues long. Germline V gene sequence: CDR1 SGHNT, CDR2 YYREEE (reference sequence). Trimming took off 0 bases at V and 2 bases at J, with 8 bases between the two ends. The CDR3 DNA sequence: TGTGCCAGCAGCTTGGTTGCATCCAACACTGAAGCTTTCTTT. Translated: CASSLVASNTEAFF.

J is TRBJ1-2 and V is TRBV5-1; D remains ambiguous. The V gene lost 6 bases and the J gene lost 4 bases, with 10 bases spanning the gap. The CDR3 spans 12 residues. CDR1 and CDR2 (germline): SGHRS, YFSETQ. Here the CDR3 reads CASIGEGYGYTF. The CDR3 DNA is TGCGCCAGCATCGGGGAGGGCTATGGCTACACCTTC.

This clonotype came up a few times. V is TRBV6-1 and J is TRBJ2-3; 11 nucleotides align to TRBD2. The J segment lost 0 bases and the V segment lost 2 bases, leaving 4 bases of the junction unmatched. Germline CDR1 MNHNS, CDR2 SASEGT. This CDR3 comprises 17 residues. The CDR3 reads CASSESRTSGSTDTQYF. The DNA of the CDR3 is TGTGCCAGCAGTGAAAGCAGGACTAGCGGGAGCACAGATACGCAGTATTTT.

The chain has TRBV18 and TRBJ2-5, with D possibly TRBD1 on 6 matching bases. Germline assignment: CDR1 KGHSH and CDR2 LQKENI. The CDR3 has 15 residues. Trimming removed 2 bases from V and 1 base from J, with 11 bases in between. CDR3 sequence reads: CASSPSGTPQETQYF. Written as DNA, the CDR3 is TGTGCCAGCTCACCATCCGGGACACCCCAAGAGACCCAGTACTTC. The variable domain in full, completed from reference TRBV18 and TRBJ2-5, reads NAGVMQNPRHLVRRRGQEARLRCSPMKGHSHVYWYRQLPEEGLKFMVYLQKENIIDESGMPKERFSAEFPKEGPSILRIQQVVRGDSAAYFCASSPSGTPQETQYFGPGTRLLVL.

This chain connects TRBV7-9 to TRBJ1-2; TRBD1 is a possible D gene (6 bases). The CDR3 extends over 15 amino acids. The V end was cut by 4 bases, the J end by 5 bases, with 17 bases between. Germline values: CDR1 SEHNR, CDR2 FQNEAQ (reference sequence). CDR3 residues: CASSSYDRPAYGYTF. The CDR3 nucleotides read TGTGCCAGCAGCTCCTACGACAGGCCCGCTTATGGCTACACCTTC. The variable domain in full, with the rest retrieved from reference TRBV7-9 and TRBJ1-2, is DTGVSQNPRHKITKRGQNVTFRCDPISEHNRLYWYRQTLGQGPEFLTYFQNEAQLEKSRLLSDRFSAERPKGSFSTLEIQRTEQGDSAMYLCASSSYDRPAYGYTFGSGTRLTVV.

J is TRBJ2-2 and V is TRBV20-1; 12 bases align to TRBD2. This CDR3 is built from 15 residues. With V trimmed by 0 bases and J by 6 bases, 2 bases remained unmatched. Germline CDR1 is DFQATT and CDR2 is SNEGSKA (reference sequence). CDR3 loop: CSAREASGGAGELFF. CDR3 nucleotide sequence: TGCAGTGCTAGAGAGGCTAGCGGGGGGGCCGGGGAGCTGTTTTTT.

This clonotype was seen repeatedly, ten times or more. The rearrangement links TRBV12-3 or TRBV12-4 to TRBJ2-7; no reliable D call. The CDR3 runs to 12 residues. V was clipped by 6 bases and J by 0 bases, with 6 bases between them. CDR3 coding DNA: TGTGCCAGCAGCCCCAGCTCCTACGAGCAGTACTTC. Its translation is CASSPSSYEQYF.

The V call is TRBV6-8, the J call TRBJ2-7; 9 bases map to TRBD1. This CDR3 comprises 13 residues. With V trimmed by 4 bases and J by 3 bases, 1 base remained unmatched. CDR1 MNHGY and CDR2 SAAAGT come from the germline V gene. The chain's CDR3 is CASSWGQGYEQYF. The CDR3 region has the DNA TGTGCCAGCAGTTGGGGACAGGGCTACGAGCAGTACTTC.

This chain uses TRBV5-5 with TRBJ2-2; 9 nucleotides align to TRBD2. After removal of 5 bases from V and 0 bases from J, the junction contained 5 bases not matched to a gene. CDR3 length: 16 amino acids. CDR1 is SGHKS and CDR2 is YYEKEE in the germline V gene (reference sequence). This CDR3 is CASRPLAGTNTGELFF. The CDR3 bases are TGTGCCAGCAGACCACTAGCGGGCACGAACACCGGGGAGCTGTTTTTT.

The rearrangement uses TRBV27 and TRBJ2-3; no reliable D call. Trimming left V 5 bases short and J 0 bases short, with 15 bases between. The CDR3 runs 16 residues. The germline gives CDR1 MNHEY, CDR2 SMNVEV (reference sequence). CDR3 loop: CASSRVRSRSTDTQYF. The DNA of the CDR3 is TGTGCCAGCAGTCGTGTTCGGAGCCGTAGCACAGATACGCAGTATTTT.

The V call is TRBV9, the J call TRBJ1-2, with D possibly TRBD1 on 5 matching bases. CDR3 length: 15 amino acids. Germline V CDR1 and CDR2: SGDLS, YYNGEE. The ends were cut back, 4 bases at V and 8 bases at J, with 21 bases in the middle. The CDR3 coding sequence is TGTGCCAGCAGCCCCTCCTGGGGGGGTTCGGAAGGCTACACCTTC. Translation: CASSPSWGGSEGYTF.

This clonotype has a single count. V gene TRBV15 combines with J gene TRBJ2-5; 8 nucleotides line up with TRBD1. This CDR3 has 17 residues. The J segment lost 5 bases and the V segment lost 2 bases, leaving 13 bases of the junction unmatched. The germline CDR1 and CDR2 sequences are LNHNV and YYDKDF (reference sequence). This CDR3 reads CATSRLPPTGGMETQYF. The CDR3 DNA sequence: TGTGCCACCAGCAGATTACCACCTACAGGGGGGATGGAGACCCAGTACTTC.

The V and J genes are TRBV7-3 and TRBJ2-1, with a tentative D call TRBD2 (5 bases). The CDR3 consists of 15 residues. V was clipped by 6 bases and J by 8 bases, with 20 bases between them. The germline CDR1 and CDR2 sequences are SGHTA and FQGTGA. In DNA form, the CDR3 reads TGTGCCAGCAGGCCCAGGAGACTAACCCCAGATGAGCAGTTCTTC. It specifies CASRPRRLTPDEQFF.

A few counts support this clonotype. The rearrangement joins TRBV20-1 to TRBJ1-2; weak D call: TRBD1 (6 bases). Germline V gene lookup returns CDR1 DFQATT and CDR2 SNEGSKA (reference sequence). This CDR3 has 14 amino acids. Trimming removed 6 bases from V and 4 bases from J, with 18 bases in between. The CDR3 bases are TGCAGTGCGTACATCGAGGACAGAACCTATGGCTACACCTTC. This sequence encodes CSAYIEDRTYGYTF.

The CDR3 spells CASSEVPSLGNQPQHF. In DNA form, the CDR3 reads TGTGCCAGCAGTGAAGTGCCATCTTTGGGCAATCAGCCCCAGCATTTT. V gene TRBV6-1 combines with J gene TRBJ1-5; D call uncertain. Trimming removed 1 base from V and 2 bases from J, with 12 bases in between. Germline lookup yields CDR1 MNHNS and CDR2 SASEGT. The CDR3 has 16 residues.

The CDR3 here is CASGLAADSEAFF. The CDR3 DNA reads TGTGCTAGTGGTTTGGCGGCCGACTCTGAAGCTTTCTTT. This chain uses TRBV12-5 with TRBJ1-1; unclear D gene. Trimming shortened V by 1 base and J by 6 bases, and 9 bases separated the two germline ends. In germline, CDR1 is LGHNT, CDR2 FRNRAP. The CDR3 is 13 amino acids.

This clonotype was found a few times. J is TRBJ2-4 and V is TRBV20-1; 10 bases fit TRBD2. This CDR3 spans 14 amino acids. V shed 5 bases and J 7 bases; nucleotides not matched to a gene: 8. The V gene's germline CDR1 is DFQATT and CDR2 SNEGSKA (reference sequence). CDR3 loop: CSAGASGSGNIQYF. DNA for the CDR3: TGCAGTGCTGGAGCTAGCGGGAGTGGGAACATTCAGTACTTC.

J is TRBJ2-5 and V is TRBV7-8, with 7 bases lining up with TRBD2. The CDR3 covers 14 residues. Germline V gene sequence: CDR1 SGHVS, CDR2 FQNEAQ. V lost 3 bases and J lost 4; bases outside the gene matches: 5. CDR3 amino acids: CASSFLAAGETQYF. In DNA, the CDR3 is TGTGCCAGCAGCTTTCTAGCGGCGGGAGAGACCCAGTACTTC.